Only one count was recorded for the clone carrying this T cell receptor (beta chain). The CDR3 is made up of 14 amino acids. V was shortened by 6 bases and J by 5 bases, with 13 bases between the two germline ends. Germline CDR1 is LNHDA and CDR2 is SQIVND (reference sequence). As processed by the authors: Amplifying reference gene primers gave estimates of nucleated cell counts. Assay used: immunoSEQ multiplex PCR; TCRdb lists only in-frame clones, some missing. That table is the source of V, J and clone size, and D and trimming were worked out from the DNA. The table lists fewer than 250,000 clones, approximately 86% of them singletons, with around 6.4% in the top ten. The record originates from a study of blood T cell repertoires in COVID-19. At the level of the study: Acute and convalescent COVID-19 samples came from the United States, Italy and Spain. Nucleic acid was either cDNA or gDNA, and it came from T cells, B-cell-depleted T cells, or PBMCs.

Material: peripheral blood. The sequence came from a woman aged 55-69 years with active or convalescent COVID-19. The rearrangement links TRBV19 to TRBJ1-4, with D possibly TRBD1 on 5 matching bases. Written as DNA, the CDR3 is TGTGCCAGTAGAAGTGGGGCTGTAAATGAAAAACTGTTTTTT. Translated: CASRSGAVNEKLFF.